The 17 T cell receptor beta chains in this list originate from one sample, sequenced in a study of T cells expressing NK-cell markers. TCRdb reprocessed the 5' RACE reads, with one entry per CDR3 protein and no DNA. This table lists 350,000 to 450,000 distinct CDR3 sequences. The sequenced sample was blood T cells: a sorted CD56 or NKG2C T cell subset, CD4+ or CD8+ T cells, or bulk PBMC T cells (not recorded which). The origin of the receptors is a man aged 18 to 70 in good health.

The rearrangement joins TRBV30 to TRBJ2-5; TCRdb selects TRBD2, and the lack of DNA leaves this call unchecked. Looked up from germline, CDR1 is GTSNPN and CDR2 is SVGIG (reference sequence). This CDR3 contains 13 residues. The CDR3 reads CAWSGQGGETQYF.

CDR3 sequence reads: CSARDPGRTHSDTQYF. The rearrangement links TRBV20-1 to TRBJ2-3; TCRdb proposes TRBD1, but this gene call is untestable without DNA. The CDR3 runs to 16 residues. Germline V lookup: CDR1 DFQATT, CDR2 SNEGSKA (reference sequence).

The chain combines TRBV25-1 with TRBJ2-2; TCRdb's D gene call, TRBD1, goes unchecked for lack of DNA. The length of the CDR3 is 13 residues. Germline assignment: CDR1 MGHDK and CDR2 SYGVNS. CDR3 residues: CASRGQGPGELFF.

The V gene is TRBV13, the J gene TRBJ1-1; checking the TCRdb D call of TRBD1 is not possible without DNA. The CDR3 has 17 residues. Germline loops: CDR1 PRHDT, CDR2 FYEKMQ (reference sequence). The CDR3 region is CASSSLPKGPPNTEAFF.

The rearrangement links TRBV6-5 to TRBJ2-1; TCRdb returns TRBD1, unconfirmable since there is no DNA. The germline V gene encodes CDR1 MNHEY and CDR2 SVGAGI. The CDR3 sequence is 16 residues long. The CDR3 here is CASSYRRDRVNNEQFF.

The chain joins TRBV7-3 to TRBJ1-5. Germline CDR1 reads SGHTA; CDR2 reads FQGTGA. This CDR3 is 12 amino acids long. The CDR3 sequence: CAPPGVDQPQHF.

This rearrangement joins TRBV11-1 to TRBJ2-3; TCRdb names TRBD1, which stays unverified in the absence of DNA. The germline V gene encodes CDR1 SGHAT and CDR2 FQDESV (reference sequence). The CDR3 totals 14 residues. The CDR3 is CASSSRVGADTQYF.

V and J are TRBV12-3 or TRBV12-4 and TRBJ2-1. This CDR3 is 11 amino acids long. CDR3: CASSVLYRQFF.

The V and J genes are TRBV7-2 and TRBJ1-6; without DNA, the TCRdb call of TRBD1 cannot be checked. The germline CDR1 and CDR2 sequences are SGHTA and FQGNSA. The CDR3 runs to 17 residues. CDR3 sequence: CASSLGDRGTYNSPLHF.

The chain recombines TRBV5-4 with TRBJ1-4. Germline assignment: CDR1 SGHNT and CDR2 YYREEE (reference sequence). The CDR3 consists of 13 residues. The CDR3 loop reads CASSLDRREKLFF.

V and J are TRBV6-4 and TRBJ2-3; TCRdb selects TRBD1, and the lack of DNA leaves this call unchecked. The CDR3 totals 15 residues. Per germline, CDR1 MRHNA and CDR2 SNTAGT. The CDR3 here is CASSFRGVSTDTQYF.

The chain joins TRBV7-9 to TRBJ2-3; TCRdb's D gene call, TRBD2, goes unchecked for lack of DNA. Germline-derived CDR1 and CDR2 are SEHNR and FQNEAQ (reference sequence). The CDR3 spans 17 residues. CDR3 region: CASSLVVLTTEEDTQYF.

The CDR3 sequence: CASSPTWDRAYEQYF. The gene calls are TRBV5-1 and TRBJ2-7; TCRdb outputs TRBD1, but without DNA this stays unchecked. Germline-derived CDR1 and CDR2 are SGHRS and YFSETQ. CDR3 size: 15 residues.

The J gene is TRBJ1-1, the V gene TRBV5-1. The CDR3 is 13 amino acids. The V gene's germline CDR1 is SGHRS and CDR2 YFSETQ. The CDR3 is CASTKIDNTEAFF.

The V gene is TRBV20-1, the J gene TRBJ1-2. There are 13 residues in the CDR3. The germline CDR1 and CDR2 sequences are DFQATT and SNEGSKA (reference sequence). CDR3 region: CSARAGLTYGYTF.

The CDR3 is CASSLRGISRSGNTIYF. The gene calls are TRBV12-3 or TRBV12-4 and TRBJ1-3; TCRdb calls TRBD1, which cannot be checked without DNA. This CDR3 has 17 residues.

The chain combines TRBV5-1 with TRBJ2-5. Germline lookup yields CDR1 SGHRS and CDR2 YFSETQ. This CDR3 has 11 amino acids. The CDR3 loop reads CASRMKETQYF.